The source of this T cell receptor beta chain is a study of blood T cell repertoires in COVID-19 (dated by TCRdb to the early 2020s). Regarding the complete study: Samples covering the acute and convalescent phases of COVID-19 were provided by collaborators in the United States, Italy and Spain. The prospective study material was composed of cDNA or gDNA derived from T cells, B-cell-depleted T cells, or PBMCs. Deeply sampled blood TCRbeta repertoires from subjects exposed to, actively infected with, or recovered from COVID-19 were included in the dataset. The repertoires were released in a freely available public database intended as a resource for research on the immune response to SARS-CoV-2. Samples were obtained from the ongoing ImmuneRACE study (first 160 participants) and from over a thousand subjects provided by 6 global collaborators. Nearly every sample came with metadata listing a de-identified subject ID, COVID-19 status, age in years and sex. Where HLA class I and class II types were available, the types were taken from metadata supplied by the sample provider, not from assay-based typing.

Beyond this particular receptor, the publication reports: Clinical and demographic metadata were provided uncurated, with the amount varying by source and participant.

Concerning this clone: Its antigen is still unknown. No base-level quality is on record; no much larger clone is a single base apart.

In the prospective study, participants were about 18 to 100 years old, resided in approximately 25 geographic areas of the United States, and were enrolled through a virtual design. In the prospective study, cohorts were assigned on the basis of participant-reported clinical history obtained from a screening survey and a study questionnaire. Each participant in the prospective study had whole blood, serum and a nasopharyngeal or oropharyngeal swab collected by mobile phlebotomists. Over a roughly 2-month period, participants in the prospective study had the option of providing additional blood draws and questionnaires. Before DNA extraction, blood samples from the prospective study were shipped at room temperature or frozen. The immunoSEQ Assay, a bias-controlled multiplex PCR, was used to amplify TCRbeta CDR3 regions from genomic DNA. Processing in the source paper ran as follows. Nucleated cell counts per sample were estimated from amplification of reference gene primers within the assay. To quantify the absolute abundance of each unique TCRbeta CDR3 rearrangement, sequence reads were collapsed and filtered. Productive Simpson clonality was computed per sample as the square root of Simpson's diversity index over productive rearrangements. Sourced from immuneACCESS, this table was stored by TCRdb with only in-frame sequences that have V and J called. A share of the clones is absent; for the studies checked, an unresolved V gene accounts for under half, and the remainder has no known explanation. That table supplies the V and J calls and clone size; D and trimming were determined from the DNA. The sample data list approximately 250,000 clones, and around 89% of these were observed just once. Approximately 2.5% of the sample comes from the top ten.

Input material: PBMCs or T cells enriched from blood (not recorded which). The sequence came from a woman aged 40 to 50 with acute COVID-19.

CDR3 region: CASSYPGLVPGEAQYF. The nucleotide sequence reads TGTGCCAGCAGTTACCCAGGACTAGTTCCTGGTGAAGCGCAGTATTTT. Here the chain combines TRBV6-2 or TRBV6-3 and TRBJ2-3, and TRBD2 matches 7 of the central bases. Germline trimming: 2 bases from V, 10 bases from J; junction bases outside gene matches: 15. The CDR3 numbers 16 residues from cysteine through phenylalanine. The retained sequence is limited to the CDR3, 48 bases, with the frame set at the first base. The CDR1 and CDR2 encoded by the germline V gene are MNHEY and SVGEGT.